This T cell receptor beta chain was sequenced for a study of shared clonotypes between healthy human individuals. The CDR3 length is 13 residues. CDR1 and CDR2 from the germline V gene are SGHTA and FQGTGA. The V end was cut by 5 bases, the J end by 7 bases, with 11 bases between. This clone has a handful of counts. Profiling relied on immunoSEQ multiplex PCR, and the TCRdb table lists in-frame clones only, not all of them. This table holds 400,000 to 600,000 clones, roughly 77% found once. The receptor was isolated from a woman aged 40 to 50 in good health. Some clones in this sample may be carry-over from other donors' samples. Sample: PBMCs. The V gene is TRBV7-3, the J gene TRBJ2-2; D is uncertain. The CDR3 here is CASSIKTNGELFF. The CDR3 DNA follows: TGTGCCAGCAGCATCAAGACCAACGGGGAGCTGTTTTTT.